This T cell receptor (beta chain) was profiled in a study of T cell changes during pregnancy in multiple sclerosis. This clone occurred once. CDR1 is MDHEN and CDR2 is SYDVKM in the germline V gene. V lost 3 bases and J 0 bases, leaving 8 bases between the germline ends. This CDR3 is built from 14 residues. Repertoires were generated with immunoSEQ multiplex PCR, while TCRdb's copy carries only in-frame clones and drops some. Among 79,000 or so clones, approximately 90% were seen once, and the ten largest hold around 0.21%. Here the sequenced sample was CD4+ T cells from peripheral blood mononuclear cells, taken before pregnancy. This TCR was sampled from a female donor with multiple sclerosis, enrolled in a pregnancy study. This chain links TRBV28 with TRBJ1-1, with D unresolved. CDR3 loop: CASSFQLMNTEAFF. The CDR3 region has the DNA TGTGCCAGCAGTTTCCAACTAATGAACACTGAAGCTTTCTTT.